One sample yielded the 21 T cell receptor beta chains listed below, sequenced in a study of CD8+ T cells in alopecia areata. It was cDNA, reverse transcribed from extracted RNA, that served as the sequencing template. The method was immunoSEQ multiplex PCR; TCRdb's version includes in-frame clones alone and lacks a portion of them. The repertoire holds about 110,000 clones, with 50% to 60% as singletons. Sample: NKG2D-low CD8+ T cells sorted from blood. Receptors were obtained from a human donor with alopecia areata.

The V gene is TRBV4-1, the J gene TRBJ2-7; TRBD1 or TRBD2 may be the D gene (6 bases each). The germline V gene has CDR1 MGHRA and CDR2 YSYEKL. This CDR3 comprises 13 residues. Trimming pared 3 bases from V and 4 bases from J, leaving 10 bases between. Here the CDR3 reads CASSHGGSYEQYF. CDR3 nucleotide sequence: TGCGCCAGCAGCCACGGGGGCTCATACGAGCAGTACTTC.

This clone was counted a single time. The chain links TRBV27 to TRBJ1-5; D is perhaps TRBD1 (5 bases). CDR3 length: 13 residues. Germline V gives CDR1 MNHEY, CDR2 SMNVEV (reference sequence). Trimming took 6 bases from V and 6 from J, leaving 12 bases between them. The CDR3 spells CASRETDGQPQHF. The CDR3 region has the DNA TGTGCCAGCAGGGAGACAGATGGTCAGCCCCAGCATTTT.

This clone has just a few counts. The chain is built from TRBV5-1 and TRBJ2-4, with D perhaps matching TRBD1 (6 bases). Germline-derived CDR1 and CDR2 are SGHRS and YFSETQ. This CDR3 contains 14 residues. Trimming shortened V by 3 bases and J by 2 bases, and 9 bases separated the two germline ends. The CDR3 nucleotides read TGCGCCAGCAGCTCCAGGGGCACCAAAAACATTCAGTACTTC. Residues: CASSSRGTKNIQYF. Filled out from reference TRBV5-1 and TRBJ2-4, the complete variable domain reads KAGVTQTPRYLIKTRGQQVTLSCSPISGHRSVSWYQQTPGQGLQFLFEYFSETQRNKGNFPGRFSGRQFSNSRSEMNVSTLELGDSALYLCASSSRGTKNIQYFGAGTRLSVL.

J is TRBJ2-7 and V is TRBV6-6; unclear D gene. The V end was cut by 8 bases, the J end by 5 bases, with 7 bases between. From germline, CDR1 is MNHNY and CDR2 SVGAGI (reference sequence). This CDR3 is 10 amino acids long. CDR3 amino acids: CASLGDEQYF. The CDR3 DNA reads TGTGCCAGCCTCGGCGACGAGCAGTACTTC.

As concerns this clone: Given a far larger clone just one base away, this is likely a sequencing read error. The chain employs TRBV7-2 and TRBJ2-7; no definite D call. This CDR3 has 11 residues. V lost 1 base and J lost 5, with 3 bases in between. CDR1 is SGHTA and CDR2 is FQGNSA in the germline V gene. CDR3 sequence reads: CASSLDHEQYF. The CDR3 bases are TGTGCCAGCAGCTTAGACCACGAGCAGTACTTC.

J is TRBJ2-3 and V is TRBV28; D possibly matches TRBD1 or TRBD2 (5 bases each). CDR1 is MDHEN and CDR2 is SYDVKM in the germline V gene. The CDR3 has 15 residues. V gave up 5 bases and J gave up 2 bases, with 14 bases separating them. CDR3 coding DNA: TGTGCCAGCAGTGGGACGGAAGCCTACACAGATACGCAGTATTTT. This gives the protein CASSGTEAYTDTQYF.

The genes are TRBV27 and TRBJ2-3; TRBD2 matches 9 bases. The CDR3 is made up of 16 amino acids. The junction had 12 bases not matched to a gene; V was cut back by 5 bases and J by 6 bases. Germline assignment: CDR1 MNHEY and CDR2 SMNVEV (reference sequence). The CDR3 DNA follows: TGTGCCAGCAGTGCGAGCGGGAGGCCTTACGGGGATACGCAGTATTTT. Protein product: CASSASGRPYGDTQYF.

The chain combines TRBV4-1 with TRBJ2-7, with 7 bases fitting TRBD2. The CDR3 contains 16 residues. Trimming at V came to 3 bases and at J to 1 base, leaving 9 bases not matched to a gene. Germline values: CDR1 MGHRA, CDR2 YSYEKL. In nucleotides, the CDR3 is TGCGCCAGCAGCCAGTGGGACTACACATATTCCTACGAGCAGTACTTC. It codes for CASSQWDYTYSYEQYF.

This clone has more than one count but fewer than ten. The chain links TRBV9 to TRBJ2-7; D is unclear. Trimming stripped 2 bases from V and 2 bases from J, with 11 bases between. The CDR3 is 14 residues long. Looked up from germline, CDR1 is SGDLS and CDR2 is YYNGEE. CDR3 DNA: TGTGCCAGCAGCGTGGGTCAGGCCCCCTACGAGCAGTACTTC. This gives the protein CASSVGQAPYEQYF.

The chain is built from TRBV4-1 and TRBJ1-1; no firm D call. Germline V gene lookup returns CDR1 MGHRA and CDR2 YSYEKL. This CDR3 comprises 15 residues. The V gene lost 0 bases and the J gene lost 7 bases, with 15 bases spanning the gap. The DNA of the CDR3 is TGCGCCAGCAGCCAAGACGCCCCGGAGGGAGGTGAAGCTTTCTTT. Its protein product is CASSQDAPEGGEAFF.

This chain links TRBV27 with TRBJ1-5, with D possibly matching TRBD1 (5 bases). The length of the CDR3 is 15 residues. V lost 2 bases to trimming and J lost 5 bases, with 13 bases between them. Germline CDR1 is MNHEY and CDR2 is SMNVEV (reference sequence). The CDR3 DNA reads as TGTGCCAGCAGTTTAATGGGTGGGGCATATCAGCCCCAGCATTTT. Translated, it gives CASSLMGGAYQPQHF.

This clone was recorded a few times. This chain connects TRBV28 to TRBJ2-3; D is unresolved. Germline loops: CDR1 MDHEN, CDR2 SYDVKM. CDR3 length: 15 residues. The germline V and J ends were trimmed by 1 base and 7 bases, with 15 bases remaining between them. As DNA, the CDR3 is TGTGCCAGCAGTTTATCCGGCTCCGAGGCGAATACGCAGTATTTT. This sequence encodes CASSLSGSEANTQYF. The variable domain in full, with the rest retrieved from reference TRBV28 and TRBJ2-3, is DVKVTQSSRYLVKRTGEKVFLECVQDMDHENMFWYRQDPGLGLRLIYFSYDVKMKEKGDIPEGYSVSREKKERFSLILESASTNQTSMYLCASSLSGSEANTQYFGPGTRLTVL.

V gene TRBV29-1 combines with J gene TRBJ1-1; D is unresolved. The CDR3 extends over 14 amino acids. In germline, CDR1 is SQVTM, CDR2 ANQGSEA. Between the trimmed V and J ends, which lost 4 bases and 2 bases, there was a span of 14 bases. CDR3 region: CSVVGLEGNTEAFF. The CDR3 DNA is TGCAGCGTTGTTGGGCTGGAGGGTAACACTGAAGCTTTCTTT.

The chain couples TRBV7-6 to TRBJ2-7, with no clear D. Germline values: CDR1 SGHVS, CDR2 FNYEAQ. V was cut by 5 bases and J by 5 bases, with 10 bases left in between. The length of the CDR3 is 12 residues. The CDR3 sequence: CASSEDGDEQYF. The CDR3 region has the DNA TGTGCCAGCAGCGAGGATGGGGACGAGCAGTACTTC. The full variable domain, in which reference TRBV7-6 and TRBJ2-7 provide the parts outside the CDR3, is GAGVSQSPRYKVTKRGQDVALRCDPISGHVSLYWYRQALGQGPEFLTYFNYEAQQDKSGLPNDRFSAERPEGSISTLTIQRTEQRDSAMYRCASSEDGDEQYFGPGTRLTVT.

This clone was observed a handful of times. This rearrangement joins TRBV10-3 to TRBJ2-1; perhaps TRBD2 as D (6 bases). CDR1 is ENHRY and CDR2 is SYGVKD in the germline V gene. This CDR3 is 12 amino acids long. V was shortened by 2 bases and J by 9 bases, with 8 bases between the two germline ends. This chain's CDR3 is CAISEGGGEQFF. In DNA, the CDR3 is TGTGCCATCAGTGAGGGGGGAGGTGAGCAGTTCTTC.

The J gene is TRBJ2-3, the V gene TRBV15; 7 bases fit TRBD2. CDR3 length: 17 residues. Germline V lookup: CDR1 LNHNV, CDR2 YYDKDF (reference sequence). Trimming at V came to 1 base and at J to 0 bases, leaving 7 bases not matched to a gene. The CDR3 nucleotides are TGTGCCACCAGCAGAGGACTTTCGGGGGGTAGCACAGATACGCAGTATTTT. It specifies CATSRGLSGGSTDTQYF.

The genes are TRBV13 and TRBJ2-7; TRBD2 aligns across 11 bases. Losses at the gene ends were 4 bases for V and 3 bases for J; bases not matched to a gene: 5. The germline gives CDR1 PRHDT, CDR2 FYEKMQ (reference sequence). The CDR3 sequence is 15 residues long. The CDR3 reads CASSYRTSGYYEQYF. Here the CDR3 DNA reads TGTGCCAGCAGCTACAGGACTAGCGGGTACTACGAGCAGTACTTC.

The chain couples TRBV28 to TRBJ2-5, with 9 bases aligning to TRBD2. The CDR3 spans 16 residues. Germline V CDR1 and CDR2: MDHEN, SYDVKM. Trimming removed 5 bases from V and 3 bases from J; junction bases left unmatched: 10. CDR3 sequence (DNA): TGTGCCAGCAGTCCGTTTAGCGGGAGAGACGAAGAGACCCAGTACTTC. Its protein is CASSPFSGRDEETQYF.

The gene calls are TRBV29-1 and TRBJ2-7, with D uncertain. Germline V gene data show CDR1 as SQVTM and CDR2 as ANQGSEA. V gave up 1 base and J gave up 3 bases, with 16 bases separating them. CDR3 length: 15 residues. CDR3 protein: CSVEGIGSGDYEQYF. In DNA, the CDR3 is TGCAGCGTTGAAGGCATTGGAAGTGGGGACTACGAGCAGTACTTC.

The count of this clone is one. J is TRBJ2-1 and V is TRBV6-6; maybe TRBD2 (5 bases). Germline CDR1 and CDR2: MNHNY and SVGAGI (reference sequence). Trimming took 2 bases from V and 7 from J, leaving 18 bases between them. CDR3 size: 16 residues. The CDR3 nucleotides read TGTGCCAGCAGTTACATTGTGGGAGCCTCGATGAATGAGCAGTTCTTC. Its protein is CASSYIVGASMNEQFF.

This clone was counted a single time. The chain combines TRBV28 with TRBJ1-2; D perhaps matches TRBD1 (5 bases). There are 13 residues in the CDR3. Per germline, CDR1 MDHEN and CDR2 SYDVKM. Trimming stripped 4 bases from V and 6 bases from J, with 12 bases between. DNA of the CDR3: TGTGCCAGCAGTTCCCAGGGAAGGCATGGCTACACCTTC. The encoded protein is CASSSQGRHGYTF.